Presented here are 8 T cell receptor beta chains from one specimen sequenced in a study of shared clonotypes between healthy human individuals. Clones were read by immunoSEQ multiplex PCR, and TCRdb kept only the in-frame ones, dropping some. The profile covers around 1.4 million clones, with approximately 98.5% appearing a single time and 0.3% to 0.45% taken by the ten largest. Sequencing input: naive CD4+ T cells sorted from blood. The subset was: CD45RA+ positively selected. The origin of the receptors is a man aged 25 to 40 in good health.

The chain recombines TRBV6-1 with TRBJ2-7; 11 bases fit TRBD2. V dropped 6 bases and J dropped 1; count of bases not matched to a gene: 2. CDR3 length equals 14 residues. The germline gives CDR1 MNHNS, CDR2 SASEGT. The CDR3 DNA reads TGTGCCAGCAGGATAGCGGGAGGGTCCTACGAGCAGTACTTC. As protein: CASRIAGGSYEQYF.

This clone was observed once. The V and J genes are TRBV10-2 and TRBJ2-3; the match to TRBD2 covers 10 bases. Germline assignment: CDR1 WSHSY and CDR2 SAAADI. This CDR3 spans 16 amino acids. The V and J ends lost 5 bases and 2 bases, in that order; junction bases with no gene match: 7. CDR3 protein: CASSKGTSANTDTQYF. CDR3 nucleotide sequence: TGCGCCAGCAGTAAAGGGACTAGCGCCAACACAGATACGCAGTATTTT.

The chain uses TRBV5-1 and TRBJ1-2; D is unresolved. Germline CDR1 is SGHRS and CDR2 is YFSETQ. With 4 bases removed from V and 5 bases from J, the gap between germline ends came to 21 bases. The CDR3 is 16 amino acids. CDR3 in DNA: TGCGCCAGCAGCGACCTGACCACGGCGGTTGGGTATGGCTACACCTTC. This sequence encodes CASSDLTTAVGYGYTF.

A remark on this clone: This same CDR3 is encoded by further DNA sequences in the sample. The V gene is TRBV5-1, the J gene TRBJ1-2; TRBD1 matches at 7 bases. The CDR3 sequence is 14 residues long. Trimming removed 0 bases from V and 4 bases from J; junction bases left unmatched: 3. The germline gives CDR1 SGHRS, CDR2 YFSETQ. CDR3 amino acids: CASSLGQGGYGYTF. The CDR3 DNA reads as TGCGCCAGCAGCTTGGGACAGGGAGGCTATGGCTACACCTTC.

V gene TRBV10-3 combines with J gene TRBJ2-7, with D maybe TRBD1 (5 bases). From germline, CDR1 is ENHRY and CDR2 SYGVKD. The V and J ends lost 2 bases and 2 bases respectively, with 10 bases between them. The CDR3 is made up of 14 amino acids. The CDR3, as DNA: TGTGCCATCAGTGAGCGACAGTCTACCTACGAGCAGTACTTC. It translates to CAISERQSTYEQYF.

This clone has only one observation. The CDR3 DNA sequence: TGTGCCAGCAGCTCCAGGGTTTCTGGGGCCAACGTCCTGACTTTC. Encoded protein: CASSSRVSGANVLTF. The genes are TRBV7-8 and TRBJ2-6; D may be TRBD1 (5 bases). V lost 4 bases and J lost 1, with 8 bases in between. The CDR3 spans 15 residues. Germline CDR1 SGHVS, CDR2 FQNEAQ.

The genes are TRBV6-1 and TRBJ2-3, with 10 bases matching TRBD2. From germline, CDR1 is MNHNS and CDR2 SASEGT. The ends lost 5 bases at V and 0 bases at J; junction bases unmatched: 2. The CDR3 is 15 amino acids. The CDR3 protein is CASSLAGASTDTQYF. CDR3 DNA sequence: TGTGCCAGCAGTCTAGCGGGGGCTAGCACAGATACGCAGTATTTT.

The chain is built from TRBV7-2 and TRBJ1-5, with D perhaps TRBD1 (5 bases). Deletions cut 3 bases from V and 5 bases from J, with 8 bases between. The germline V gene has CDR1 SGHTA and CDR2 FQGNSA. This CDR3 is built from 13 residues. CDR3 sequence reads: CASSLGEHQPQHF. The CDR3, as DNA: TGTGCCAGCAGCTTGGGGGAACATCAGCCCCAGCATTTT.